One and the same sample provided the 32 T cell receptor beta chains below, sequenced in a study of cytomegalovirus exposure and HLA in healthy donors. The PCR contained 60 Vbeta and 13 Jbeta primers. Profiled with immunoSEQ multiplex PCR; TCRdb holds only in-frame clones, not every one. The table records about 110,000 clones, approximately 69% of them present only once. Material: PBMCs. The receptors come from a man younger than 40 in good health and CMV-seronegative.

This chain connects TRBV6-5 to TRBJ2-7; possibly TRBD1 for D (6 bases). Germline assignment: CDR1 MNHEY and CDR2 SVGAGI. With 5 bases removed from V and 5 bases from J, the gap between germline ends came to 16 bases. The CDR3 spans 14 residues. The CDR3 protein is CASSIQGVRNEQYF. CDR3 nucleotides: TGTGCCAGCAGTATACAGGGTGTAAGGAACGAGCAGTACTTC.

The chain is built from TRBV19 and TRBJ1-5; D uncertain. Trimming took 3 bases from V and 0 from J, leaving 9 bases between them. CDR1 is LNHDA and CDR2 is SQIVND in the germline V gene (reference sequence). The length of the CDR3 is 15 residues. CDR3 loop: CASSIYSYSNQPQHF. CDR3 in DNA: TGTGCCAGTAGTATCTACTCCTATAGCAATCAGCCCCAGCATTTT. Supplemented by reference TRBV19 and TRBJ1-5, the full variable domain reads DGGITQSPKYLFRKEGQNVTLSCEQNLNHDAMYWYRQDPGQGLRLIYYSQIVNDFQKGDIAEGYSVSREKKESFPLTVTSAQKNPTAFYLCASSIYSYSNQPQHFGDGTRLSIL.

The CDR3, as DNA: TGTGCCAGCAGTCGCGGACACTTGAACACCGGGGAGCTGTTTTTT. Translated: CASSRGHLNTGELFF. The chain joins TRBV7-2 to TRBJ2-2, with a weak D call TRBD1 (5 bases). The CDR3 runs 15 residues. Trimming stripped 6 bases from V and 1 base from J, with 12 bases between. From germline, CDR1 is SGHTA and CDR2 FQGNSA.

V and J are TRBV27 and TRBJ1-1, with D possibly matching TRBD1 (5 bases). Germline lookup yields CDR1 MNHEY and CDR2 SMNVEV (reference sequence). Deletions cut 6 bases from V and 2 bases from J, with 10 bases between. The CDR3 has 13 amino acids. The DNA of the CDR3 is TGTGCCAGCAGCCCCAGGGTCAACACTGAAGCTTTCTTT. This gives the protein CASSPRVNTEAFF.

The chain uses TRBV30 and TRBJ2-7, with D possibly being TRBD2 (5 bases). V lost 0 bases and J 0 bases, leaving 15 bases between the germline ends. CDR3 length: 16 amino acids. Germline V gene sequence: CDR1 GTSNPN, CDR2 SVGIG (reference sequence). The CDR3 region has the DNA TGTGCCTGGAGTGTCCCGGGAATCAGCAACTCCTACGAGCAGTACTTC. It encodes CAWSVPGISNSYEQYF.

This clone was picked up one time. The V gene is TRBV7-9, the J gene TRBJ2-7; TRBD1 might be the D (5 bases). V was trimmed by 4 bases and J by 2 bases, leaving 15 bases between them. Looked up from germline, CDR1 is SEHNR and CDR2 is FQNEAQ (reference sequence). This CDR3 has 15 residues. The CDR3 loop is CASSSPRVAAYEQYF. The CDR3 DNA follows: TGTGCCAGCAGCTCGCCCAGGGTGGCGGCCTACGAGCAGTACTTC. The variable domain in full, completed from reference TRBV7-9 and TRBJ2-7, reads DTGVSQNPRHKITKRGQNVTFRCDPISEHNRLYWYRQTLGQGPEFLTYFQNEAQLEKSRLLSDRFSAERPKGSFSTLEIQRTEQGDSAMYLCASSSPRVAAYEQYFGPGTRLTVT.

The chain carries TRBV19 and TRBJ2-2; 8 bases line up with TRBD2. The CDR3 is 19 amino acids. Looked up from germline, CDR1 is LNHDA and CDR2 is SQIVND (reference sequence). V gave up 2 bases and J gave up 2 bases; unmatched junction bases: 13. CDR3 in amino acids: CASSIRREAVQGNTGELFF. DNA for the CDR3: TGTGCCAGTAGTATAAGGCGGGAGGCCGTACAAGGAAACACCGGGGAGCTGTTTTTT.

CDR3 amino acids: CASSMAQGQGRNEQFF. The CDR3 DNA sequence: TGTGCCAGTAGTATGGCTCAGGGACAGGGGAGGAATGAGCAGTTCTTC. V gene TRBV19 combines with J gene TRBJ2-1, with 10 bases matching TRBD1. The germline CDR1 and CDR2 sequences are LNHDA and SQIVND (reference sequence). V was clipped by 3 bases and J by 7 bases; unmatched bases: 9. CDR3 size: 16 residues.

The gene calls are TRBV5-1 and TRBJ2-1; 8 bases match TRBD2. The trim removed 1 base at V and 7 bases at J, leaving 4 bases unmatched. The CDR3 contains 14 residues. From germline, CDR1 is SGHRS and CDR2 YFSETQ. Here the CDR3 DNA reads TGCGCCAGCAGCTTGACTAGCGGAAAGAATGAGCAGTTCTTC. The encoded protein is CASSLTSGKNEQFF.

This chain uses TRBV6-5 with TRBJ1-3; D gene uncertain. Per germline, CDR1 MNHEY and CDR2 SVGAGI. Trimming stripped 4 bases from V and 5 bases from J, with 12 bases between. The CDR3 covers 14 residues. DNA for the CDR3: TGTGCCAGCAGTTCGGGCGGGTTCCGAAACACCATATATTTT. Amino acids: CASSSGGFRNTIYF.

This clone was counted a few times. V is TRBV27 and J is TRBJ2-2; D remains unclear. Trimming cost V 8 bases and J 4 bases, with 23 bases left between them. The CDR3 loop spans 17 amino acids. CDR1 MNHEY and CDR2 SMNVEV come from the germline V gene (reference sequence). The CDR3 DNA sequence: TGTGCCAGCGGCCGGGTCCCCGGCAGACCGGGCACCGGGGAGCTGTTTTTT. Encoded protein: CASGRVPGRPGTGELFF.

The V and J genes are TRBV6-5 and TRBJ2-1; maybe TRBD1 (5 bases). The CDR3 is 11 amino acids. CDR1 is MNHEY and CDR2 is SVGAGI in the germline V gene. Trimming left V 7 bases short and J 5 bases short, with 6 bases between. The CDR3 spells CASTGNNEQFF. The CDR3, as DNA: TGTGCCAGCACAGGGAACAATGAGCAGTTCTTC.

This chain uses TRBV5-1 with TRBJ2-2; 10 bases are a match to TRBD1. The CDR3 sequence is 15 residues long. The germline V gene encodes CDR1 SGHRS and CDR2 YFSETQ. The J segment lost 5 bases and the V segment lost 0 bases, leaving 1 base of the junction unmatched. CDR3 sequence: CASSLAGQGTGELFF. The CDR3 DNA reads TGCGCCAGCAGCTTGGCGGGACAGGGGACCGGGGAGCTGTTTTTT.

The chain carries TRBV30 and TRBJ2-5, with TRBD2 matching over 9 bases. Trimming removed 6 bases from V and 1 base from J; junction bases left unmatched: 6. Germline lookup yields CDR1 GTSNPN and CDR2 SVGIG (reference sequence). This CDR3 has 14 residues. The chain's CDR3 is CACYSGRVQETQYF. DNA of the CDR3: TGTGCCTGCTATAGCGGGAGAGTCCAAGAGACCCAGTACTTC.

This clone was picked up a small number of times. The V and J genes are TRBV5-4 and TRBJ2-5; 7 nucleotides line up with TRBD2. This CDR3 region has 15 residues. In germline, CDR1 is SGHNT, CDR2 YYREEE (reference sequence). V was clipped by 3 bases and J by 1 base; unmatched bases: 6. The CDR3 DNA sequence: TGTGCCAGCAGCTCCAGCGGGACCCGCCAAGAGACCCAGTACTTC. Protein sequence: CASSSSGTRQETQYF.

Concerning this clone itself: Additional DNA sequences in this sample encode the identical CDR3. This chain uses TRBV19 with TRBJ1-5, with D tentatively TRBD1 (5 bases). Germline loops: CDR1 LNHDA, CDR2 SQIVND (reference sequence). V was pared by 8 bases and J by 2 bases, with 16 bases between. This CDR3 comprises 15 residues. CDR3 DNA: TGTGCCAGTCAGAGGGGAGGGCTGGGCAATCAGCCCCAGCATTTT. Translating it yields CASQRGGLGNQPQHF.

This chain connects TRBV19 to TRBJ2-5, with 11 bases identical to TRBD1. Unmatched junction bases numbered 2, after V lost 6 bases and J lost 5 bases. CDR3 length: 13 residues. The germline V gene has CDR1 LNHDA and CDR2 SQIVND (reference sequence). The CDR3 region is CASRGQGVETQYF. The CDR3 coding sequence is TGTGCCAGTAGGGGACAGGGGGTGGAGACCCAGTACTTC.

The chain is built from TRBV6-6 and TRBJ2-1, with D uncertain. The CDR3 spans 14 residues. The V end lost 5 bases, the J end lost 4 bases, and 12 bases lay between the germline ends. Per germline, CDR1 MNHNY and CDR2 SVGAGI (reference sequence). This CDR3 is CASSVETGYNEQFF. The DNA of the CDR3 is TGTGCCAGCAGTGTAGAGACTGGTTACAATGAGCAGTTCTTC.

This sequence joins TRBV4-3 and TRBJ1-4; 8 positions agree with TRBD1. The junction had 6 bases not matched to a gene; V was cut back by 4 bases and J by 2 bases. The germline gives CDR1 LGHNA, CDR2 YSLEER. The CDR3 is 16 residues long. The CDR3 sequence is CASSPTRQGTNEKLFF. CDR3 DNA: TGCGCCAGCAGCCCTACGAGACAGGGGACTAATGAAAAACTGTTTTTT.

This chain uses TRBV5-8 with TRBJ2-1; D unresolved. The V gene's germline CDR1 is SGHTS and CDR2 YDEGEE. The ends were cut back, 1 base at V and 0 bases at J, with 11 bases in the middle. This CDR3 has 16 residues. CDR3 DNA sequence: TGTGCCAGCAGCTTGTTTGCGGCGAGCTCCTACAATGAGCAGTTCTTC. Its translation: CASSLFAASSYNEQFF.

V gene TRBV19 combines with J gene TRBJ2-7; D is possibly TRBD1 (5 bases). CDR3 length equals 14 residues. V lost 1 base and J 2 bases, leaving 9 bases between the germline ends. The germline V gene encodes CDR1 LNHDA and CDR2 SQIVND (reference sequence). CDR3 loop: CASSIGQNTYEQYF. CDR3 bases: TGTGCCAGTAGTATAGGACAGAATACCTACGAGCAGTACTTC.

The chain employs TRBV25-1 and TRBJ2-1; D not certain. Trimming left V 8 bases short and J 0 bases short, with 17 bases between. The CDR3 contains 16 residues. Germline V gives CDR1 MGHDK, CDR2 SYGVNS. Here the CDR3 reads CASVTPPPSSYNEQFF. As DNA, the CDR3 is TGTGCCAGCGTTACTCCGCCCCCGAGCTCCTACAATGAGCAGTTCTTC.

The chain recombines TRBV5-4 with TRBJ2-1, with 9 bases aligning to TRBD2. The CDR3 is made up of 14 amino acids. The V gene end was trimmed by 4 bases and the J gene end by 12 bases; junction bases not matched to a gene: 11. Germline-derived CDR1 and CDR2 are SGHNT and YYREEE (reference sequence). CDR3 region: CASSNTTSGPGQFF. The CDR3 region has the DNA TGTGCCAGCAGCAACACAACTAGCGGGCCCGGGCAGTTCTTC.

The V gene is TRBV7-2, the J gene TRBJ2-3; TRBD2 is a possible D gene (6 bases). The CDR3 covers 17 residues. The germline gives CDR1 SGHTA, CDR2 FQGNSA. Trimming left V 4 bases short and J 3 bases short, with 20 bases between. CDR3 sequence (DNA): TGTGCCAGCAGCTCCAGCGGATGGCGGGATAAGACAGATACGCAGTATTTT. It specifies CASSSSGWRDKTDTQYF.

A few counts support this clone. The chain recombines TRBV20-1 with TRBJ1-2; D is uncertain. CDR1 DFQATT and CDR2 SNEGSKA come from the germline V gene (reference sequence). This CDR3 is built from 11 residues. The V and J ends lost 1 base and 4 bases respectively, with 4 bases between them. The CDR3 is CSARALYGYTF. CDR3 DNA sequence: TGCAGTGCTAGAGCTCTCTATGGCTACACCTTC.

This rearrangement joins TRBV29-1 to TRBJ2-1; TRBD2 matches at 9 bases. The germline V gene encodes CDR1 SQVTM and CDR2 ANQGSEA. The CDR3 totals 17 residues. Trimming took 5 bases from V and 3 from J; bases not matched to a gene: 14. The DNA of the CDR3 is TGCAGCGTTTACTCTGCGGGAGGGCGCCTCATCTACAATGAGCAGTTCTTC. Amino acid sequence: CSVYSAGGRLIYNEQFF.

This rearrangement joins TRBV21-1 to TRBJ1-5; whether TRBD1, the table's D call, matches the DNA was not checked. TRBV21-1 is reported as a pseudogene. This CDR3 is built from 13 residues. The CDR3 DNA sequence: TGTGCCAGCAATCAGAATAGCAATCAGCCCCAGCATTTT. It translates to CASNQNSNQPQHF.

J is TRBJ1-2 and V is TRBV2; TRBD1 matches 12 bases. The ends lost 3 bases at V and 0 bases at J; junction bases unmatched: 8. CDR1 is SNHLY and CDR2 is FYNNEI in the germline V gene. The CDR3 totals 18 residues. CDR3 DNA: TGTGCCAGCAGTGAGGGCGGGGACAGGGGGCGAGCTAACTATGGCTACACCTTC. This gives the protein CASSEGGDRGRANYGYTF.

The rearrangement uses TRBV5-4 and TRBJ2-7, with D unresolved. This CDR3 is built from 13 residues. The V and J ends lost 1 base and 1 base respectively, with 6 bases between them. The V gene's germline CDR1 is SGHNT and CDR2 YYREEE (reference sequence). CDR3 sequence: CASSLPQSYEQYF. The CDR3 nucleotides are TGTGCCAGCAGCTTGCCACAGTCCTACGAGCAGTACTTC.

CDR3 loop: CASSSHGAGEMGNTIYF. CDR3 nucleotides: TGTGCCAGCAGCTCCCACGGGGCAGGGGAAATGGGAAACACCATATATTTT. The chain is built from TRBV5-4 and TRBJ1-3, with D possibly being TRBD1 (6 bases). This CDR3 is 17 amino acids long. Trimming took 3 bases from V and 4 from J, leaving 20 bases between them. CDR1 SGHNT and CDR2 YYREEE come from the germline V gene (reference sequence). Filled out from reference TRBV5-4 and TRBJ1-3, the complete variable domain reads ETGVTQSPTHLIKTRGQQVTLRCSSQSGHNTVSWYQQALGQGPQFIFQYYREEENGRGNFPPRFSGLQFPNYSSELNVNALELDDSALYLCASSSHGAGEMGNTIYFGEGSWLTVV.

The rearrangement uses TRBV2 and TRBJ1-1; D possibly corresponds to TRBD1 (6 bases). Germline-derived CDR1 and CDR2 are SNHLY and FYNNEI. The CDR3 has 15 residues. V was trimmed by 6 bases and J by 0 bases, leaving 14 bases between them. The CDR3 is CASSLQGDVNTEAFF. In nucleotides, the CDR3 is TGTGCCAGCAGCTTACAGGGTGATGTGAACACTGAAGCTTTCTTT.

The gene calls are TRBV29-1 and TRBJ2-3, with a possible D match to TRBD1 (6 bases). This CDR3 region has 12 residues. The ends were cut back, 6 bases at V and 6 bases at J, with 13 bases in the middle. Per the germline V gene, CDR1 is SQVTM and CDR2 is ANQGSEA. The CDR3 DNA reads TGCAGCGTGGGCAGGGGTGGGGATACGCAGTATTTT. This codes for CSVGRGGDTQYF.